Each of the 10 T cell receptor beta chains below was sequenced from the same sample in a study of a mutant IDH1 vaccine in newly diagnosed glioma. Their antigens remain unidentified. Time point in this sample: week 35, safety follow-up. Every single dose of the vaccine, 300 ug of mutant IDH1 20-mer peptide, came with topical imiquimod. Libraries were prepared by immunoSEQ multiplex PCR; TCRdb keeps only in-frame clonotypes and omits some of them. The sample consists of around 32,000 clones, roughly four fifths of them appearing once. The material sequenced was PBMCs, taken from a glioma patient whose treatment included an IDH1 peptide vaccine. The receptors stem from a woman aged 18 to 35 with glioma.

The chain links TRBV6-1 to TRBJ1-5, with D uncertain. V was clipped by 1 base and J by 0 bases, with 13 bases between them. The CDR3 extends over 17 amino acids. Germline V gene data show CDR1 as MNHNS and CDR2 as SASEGT. The CDR3 DNA is TGTGCCAGCAGTGAAGGGGCTCCACTTTATAGCAATCAGCCCCAGCATTTT. This encodes CASSEGAPLYSNQPQHF.

This clone was observed a few times. This chain connects TRBV6-1 to TRBJ1-5; no definite D call. The germline V gene has CDR1 MNHNS and CDR2 SASEGT. The CDR3 runs 12 residues. Deletions cut 3 bases from V and 10 bases from J, with 10 bases between. CDR3 protein: CASSELVNPQHF. The DNA for the CDR3 is TGTGCCAGCAGTGAGCTCGTCAATCCCCAGCATTTT.

The chain is built from TRBV27 and TRBJ1-2; D call uncertain. The CDR3 covers 13 residues. The germline CDR1 and CDR2 sequences are MNHEY and SMNVEV (reference sequence). The V and J ends lost 2 bases and 3 bases respectively, with 7 bases between them. The CDR3 DNA sequence: TGTGCCAGCAGTTTAAACAGCCACTATGGCTACACCTTC. It specifies CASSLNSHYGYTF.

This CDR3 reads CASSLGPLTGELFF. In nucleotides, the CDR3 is TGTGCCAGCAGCTTGGGGCCGCTGACCGGGGAGCTGTTTTTT. The chain uses TRBV7-2 and TRBJ2-2; D is possibly TRBD1 (5 bases). The CDR3 contains 14 residues. V lost 3 bases to trimming and J lost 5 bases, with 10 bases between them. CDR1 SGHTA and CDR2 FQGNSA come from the germline V gene.

The chain carries TRBV29-1 and TRBJ2-4; 7 bases are a match to TRBD2. Per germline, CDR1 SQVTM and CDR2 ANQGSEA. V lost 2 bases to trimming and J lost 7 bases; unmatched junction nucleotides: 2. This CDR3 is 12 amino acids long. The CDR3, as DNA: TGCAGCGTTGAATGGGGAGGGAACATTCAGTACTTC. Its protein product is CSVEWGGNIQYF.

The chain has TRBV21-1 and TRBJ2-3; TRBD1, the table's D call, was not compared with the DNA. TRBV21-1 is a documented pseudogene. The CDR3 runs 15 residues. CDR3 coding DNA: TGTGCCAGCAGCTTCCGGGACAATAGCACAGATACGCAGTATTTT. It encodes CASSFRDNSTDTQYF.

Remarks on this clone: The same CDR3 arises from other DNA sequences in this sample as well. The chain couples TRBV5-1 to TRBJ1-2; D remains ambiguous. The germline CDR1 and CDR2 sequences are SGHRS and YFSETQ. The length of the CDR3 is 12 residues. V gave up 4 bases and J gave up 3 bases, with 7 bases separating them. The CDR3 coding sequence is TGCGCCAGCAGCCCCCTCGACTATGGCTACACCTTC. Protein sequence: CASSPLDYGYTF.

Turning to this clone: The junction differs from germline at one of its ends, possibly a read error. This chain uses TRBV7-7 with TRBJ2-2; no definite D call. There are 14 residues in the CDR3. Germline V gives CDR1 SSHAT, CDR2 FNYEAQ (reference sequence). The CDR3 sequence: CASSLGPYTGELFF. CDR3 nucleotides: TGTGCTAGCAGCTTAGGACCGTACACCGGGGAGCTGTTTTTT.

As DNA, the CDR3 is TGTGCCAGCAGTCTAGGGGAGGTTTTACCGGGGGAGCAGTACTTC. Translated: CASSLGEVLPGEQYF. The chain recombines TRBV2 with TRBJ2-7, with a weak D call TRBD2 (6 bases). The CDR3 spans 15 residues. Germline V CDR1 and CDR2: SNHLY, FYNNEI. V shed 5 bases and J shed 7 bases, with 21 bases lying between them.

The chain combines TRBV7-9 with TRBJ1-6; D call uncertain. The germline V gene encodes CDR1 SEHNR and CDR2 FQNEAQ (reference sequence). The V and J ends lost 4 bases and 10 bases respectively, with 17 bases between them. CDR3 length: 15 residues. CDR3 coding DNA: TGTGCCAGCAGCTCCGCGGACGGCCGATGGTCACCCCTCCACTTT. It encodes CASSSADGRWSPLHF.